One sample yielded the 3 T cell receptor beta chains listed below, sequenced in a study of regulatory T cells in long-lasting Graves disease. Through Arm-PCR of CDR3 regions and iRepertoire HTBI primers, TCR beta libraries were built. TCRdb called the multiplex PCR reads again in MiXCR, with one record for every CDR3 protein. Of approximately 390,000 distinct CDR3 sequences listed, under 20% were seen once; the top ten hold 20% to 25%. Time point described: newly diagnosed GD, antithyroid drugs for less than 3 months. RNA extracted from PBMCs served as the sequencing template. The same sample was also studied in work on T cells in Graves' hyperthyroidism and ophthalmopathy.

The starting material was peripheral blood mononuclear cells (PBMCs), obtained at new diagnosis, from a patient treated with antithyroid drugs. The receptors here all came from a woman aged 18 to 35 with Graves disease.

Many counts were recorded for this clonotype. The CDR3 is CASSLDRIGWTEAFF. The CDR3 DNA reads TGTGCCAGCAGTTTAGATCGGATAGGATGGACTGAAGCTTTCTTT. V and J are TRBV12-3 or TRBV12-4 and TRBJ1-1; unclear D gene. V lost 1 base to trimming and J lost 5 bases, with 14 bases between them. The CDR3 totals 15 residues.

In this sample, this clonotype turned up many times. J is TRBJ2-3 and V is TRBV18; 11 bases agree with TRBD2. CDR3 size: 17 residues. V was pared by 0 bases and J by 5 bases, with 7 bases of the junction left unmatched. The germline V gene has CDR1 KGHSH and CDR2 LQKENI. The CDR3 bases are TGTGCCAGCTCACCACCGGGACTAGCGGCCCAGGGAGATACGCAGTATTTT. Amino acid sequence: CASSPPGLAAQGDTQYF.

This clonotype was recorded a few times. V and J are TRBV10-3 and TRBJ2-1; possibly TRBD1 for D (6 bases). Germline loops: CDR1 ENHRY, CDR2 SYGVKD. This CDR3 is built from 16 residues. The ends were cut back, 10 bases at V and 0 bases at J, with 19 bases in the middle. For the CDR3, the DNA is TGTGCCACACAAAAGGGCAGGGGAAGCTCCTACAATGAGCAGTTCTTC. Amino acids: CATQKGRGSSYNEQFF.